This passage covers 20 T cell receptor beta chains from one sample sequenced in a study of HIV-infected patients and healthy controls. MiXCR, applied by TCRdb to the 5' RACE reads, yields one record per CDR3 protein. The sample has roughly 18,000 distinct CDR3 sequences; approximately 18% are singletons. Sequencing input: CD8+ T cells from blood. The source of these receptors is a human donor in good health.

V usage is TRBV12-5 and J usage is TRBJ2-1; TRBD1 matches 7 bases. The CDR3 loop spans 17 amino acids. V dropped 1 base and J dropped 2; count of bases not matched to a gene: 8. In germline, CDR1 is LGHNT, CDR2 FRNRAP. The CDR3 spells CASGLGGTVKPYNEQFF. CDR3 DNA: TGTGCTAGTGGTTTGGGGGGGACAGTGAAACCCTACAATGAGCAGTTCTTC.

The chain employs TRBV20-1 and TRBJ2-7; 12 bases fit TRBD2. Per the germline V gene, CDR1 is DFQATT and CDR2 is SNEGSKA (reference sequence). This CDR3 has 16 residues. V shed 5 bases and J 2 bases; nucleotides not matched to a gene: 10. DNA of the CDR3: TGCAGTGCTTTCGCCTGGACTAGCGGGAATCCCTACGAGCAGTACTTC. Translated: CSAFAWTSGNPYEQYF.

The gene calls are TRBV7-9 and TRBJ2-7, with D possibly being TRBD2 (5 bases). V lost 2 bases to trimming and J lost 2 bases, with 10 bases between them. Germline assignment: CDR1 SEHNR and CDR2 FQNEAQ (reference sequence). CDR3 length: 14 amino acids. The CDR3 sequence: CASSLLPGTYEQYF. The DNA for the CDR3 is TGTGCCAGCAGCTTATTACCGGGGACCTACGAGCAGTACTTC.

This clonotype was seen more than once but under ten times. The rearrangement joins TRBV25-1 to TRBJ2-3; TRBD2 aligns across 8 bases. CDR3 length: 17 amino acids. Trimming removed 2 bases from V and 3 bases from J; junction bases left unmatched: 10. Germline CDR1 and CDR2: MGHDK and SYGVNS. For the CDR3, the DNA is TGTGCCAGCAGTGAAAAGGAAGGAGCGGGAGCAACAGATACGCAGTATTTT. This translates into CASSEKEGAGATDTQYF. The full variable domain, completed using reference TRBV25-1 and TRBJ2-3, is EADIYQTPRYLVIGTGKKITLECSQTMGHDKMYWYQQDPGMELHLIHYSYGVNSTEKGDLSSESTVSRIRTEHFPLTLESARPSHTSQYLCASSEKEGAGATDTQYFGPGTRLTVL.

At least ten counts were recorded for this clonotype. The chain couples TRBV29-1 to TRBJ1-5; perhaps TRBD1 as D (5 bases). V lost 6 bases and J lost 5, with 14 bases in between. The CDR3 has 13 amino acids. Germline V gene lookup returns CDR1 SQVTM and CDR2 ANQGSEA. The CDR3 DNA reads TGCAGCGTGGGGGACGGTTCACATCAGCCCCAGCATTTT. Translation: CSVGDGSHQPQHF. Variable domain in full (rest from reference TRBV29-1 and TRBJ1-5): SAVISQKPSRDICQRGTSLTIQCQVDSQVTMMFWYRQQPGQSLTLIATANQGSEATYESGFVIDKFPISRPNLTFSTLTVSNMSPEDSSIYLCSVGDGSHQPQHFGDGTRLSIL.

The chain uses TRBV19 and TRBJ1-1; 7 positions agree with TRBD1. The V segment lost 5 bases and the J segment 3 bases; nucleotides outside the gene matches: 3. This CDR3 contains 13 residues. CDR1 LNHDA and CDR2 SQIVND come from the germline V gene (reference sequence). CDR3 protein: CASSATGDTEAFF. As DNA, the CDR3 is TGTGCCAGTAGTGCCACAGGGGACACTGAAGCTTTCTTT.

V is TRBV20-1 and J is TRBJ2-5; 7 bases match TRBD2. Trimming took 5 bases from V and 2 from J; bases not matched to a gene: 11. This CDR3 comprises 15 residues. Germline-derived CDR1 and CDR2 are DFQATT and SNEGSKA (reference sequence). CDR3 residues: CSAHVLAGEQETQYF. Here the CDR3 DNA reads TGCAGTGCTCACGTCCTTGCGGGGGAACAAGAGACCCAGTACTTC.

This clonotype was detected many times. The V and J genes are TRBV7-9 and TRBJ1-6; no firm D call. Germline-derived CDR1 and CDR2 are SEHNR and FQNEAQ (reference sequence). CDR3 length: 14 amino acids. The V and J ends lost 4 bases and 9 bases respectively, with 13 bases between them. The CDR3: CASSSGGGGSPLHF. CDR3 bases: TGTGCCAGCAGCTCTGGAGGAGGAGGTTCACCCCTCCACTTT. Combining the CDR3 with reference TRBV7-9 and TRBJ1-6 gives the whole variable domain DTGVSQNPRHKITKRGQNVTFRCDPISEHNRLYWYRQTLGQGPEFLTYFQNEAQLEKSRLLSDRFSAERPKGSFSTLEIQRTEQGDSAMYLCASSSGGGGSPLHFGNGTRLTVT.

The rearrangement joins TRBV6-5 to TRBJ2-1, with 7 bases matching TRBD1. Trimming cost V 6 bases and J 7 bases; bases outside gene matches: 0. The CDR3 is 11 residues long. Germline V gene lookup returns CDR1 MNHEY and CDR2 SVGAGI. The CDR3 coding sequence is TGTGCCAGCAGGACAGGGAATGAGCAGTTCTTC. Its translation: CASRTGNEQFF.

This clonotype was found a few times. The chain links TRBV7-3 to TRBJ2-5; 11 bases line up with TRBD2. The CDR3 consists of 15 residues. The germline gives CDR1 SGHTA, CDR2 FQGTGA. Trimming cost V 4 bases and J 5 bases; bases outside gene matches: 6. As DNA, the CDR3 is TGTGCCAGCAGCTCTAGCGGGGGGCCCCTCGAGACCCAGTACTTC. The encoded protein is CASSSSGGPLETQYF.

Sample share makes this clonotype medium-sized. The chain couples TRBV19 to TRBJ2-2; possibly TRBD1 or TRBD2 for D (5 bases each). Looked up from germline, CDR1 is LNHDA and CDR2 is SQIVND (reference sequence). The CDR3 is 16 residues long. The ends were cut back, 5 bases at V and 5 bases at J, with 18 bases in the middle. The CDR3 DNA is TGTGCCAGTAGTCTCTCCGTCGGGGCAGGTACCGGGGAGCTGTTTTTT. Translation: CASSLSVGAGTGELFF.

This clonotype was found many times. The chain links TRBV4-1 to TRBJ1-1; 8 bases align to TRBD1. CDR1 and CDR2 (germline): MGHRA, YSYEKL. CDR3 length equals 17 residues. Germline trimming cut 1 base from V and 0 bases from J; bases unmatched to any gene: 7. The chain's CDR3 is CASSQVNRGAMNTEAFF. DNA for the CDR3: TGCGCCAGCAGCCAAGTAAACAGGGGGGCTATGAACACTGAAGCTTTCTTT.

The gene calls are TRBV5-1 and TRBJ1-6; D remains ambiguous. Looked up from germline, CDR1 is SGHRS and CDR2 is YFSETQ. Trimming left V 4 bases short and J 0 bases short, with 11 bases between. The CDR3 consists of 16 residues. CDR3 DNA sequence: TGCGCCAGCAGCATCACCTTCAGCTCCTATAATTCACCCCTCCACTTT. Its protein product is CASSITFSSYNSPLHF.

The rearrangement uses TRBV20-1 and TRBJ2-3; tentative D call: TRBD2 (5 bases). V was cut by 5 bases and J by 2 bases, with 14 bases left in between. The CDR3 has 14 residues. Germline loops: CDR1 DFQATT, CDR2 SNEGSKA (reference sequence). CDR3 bases: TGCAGTGCTGGCCCAGAGGGAGTCACAGATACGCAGTATTTT. This encodes CSAGPEGVTDTQYF.

This clonotype was counted between two and nine times. This chain links TRBV28 with TRBJ2-4; D gene uncertain. The length of the CDR3 is 17 residues. V lost 7 bases, J lost 0 bases, and 19 bases lay in between. The germline V gene encodes CDR1 MDHEN and CDR2 SYDVKM. CDR3 residues: CASTSRIYGLAKNIQYF. Written as DNA, the CDR3 is TGTGCCAGCACGAGTAGAATTTATGGGTTAGCCAAAAACATTCAGTACTTC.

Only a few counts were recorded for this clonotype. CDR3 coding DNA: TGTGCCAGCAGCGAGGGACTAGCGGCGAACACCGGGGAGCTGTTTTTT. Protein sequence: CASSEGLAANTGELFF. The chain employs TRBV7-9 and TRBJ2-2; TRBD2 matches 11 bases. CDR3 size: 16 residues. With V trimmed by 5 bases and J by 0 bases, 2 bases remained unmatched. Germline V CDR1 and CDR2: SEHNR, FQNEAQ (reference sequence). Using reference TRBV7-9 and TRBJ2-2 for the parts outside the CDR3, the full variable domain is DTGVSQNPRHKITKRGQNVTFRCDPISEHNRLYWYRQTLGQGPEFLTYFQNEAQLEKSRLLSDRFSAERPKGSFSTLEIQRTEQGDSAMYLCASSEGLAANTGELFFGEGSRLTVL.

This clonotype was counted ten times or more. The rearrangement uses TRBV7-8 and TRBJ2-3; D not resolved. From germline, CDR1 is SGHVS and CDR2 FQNEAQ. The CDR3 has 13 residues. Trimming pared 4 bases from V and 2 bases from J, leaving 7 bases between. CDR3 amino acids: CASSWVYTDTQYF. The CDR3 nucleotides read TGTGCCAGCAGCTGGGTCTACACAGATACGCAGTATTTT.

By share, this clonotype ranks as medium-sized. The chain links TRBV20-1 to TRBJ1-5; TRBD1 agrees at 8 bases. The CDR3 loop spans 15 amino acids. Germline V gene lookup returns CDR1 DFQATT and CDR2 SNEGSKA (reference sequence). V dropped 1 base and J dropped 5; count of bases not matched to a gene: 7. The CDR3 sequence: CSARGEQGVYQPQHF. The CDR3 nucleotides are TGCAGTGCTAGAGGGGAACAGGGGGTATATCAGCCCCAGCATTTT.

This clonotype was recorded at least ten times. V and J are TRBV9 and TRBJ2-4; 8 nucleotides align to TRBD2. The CDR3 has 21 amino acids. The trim removed 1 base at V and 0 bases at J, leaving 18 bases unmatched. CDR1 is SGDLS, CDR2 YYNGEE, per germline. CDR3 sequence reads: CASSVNLVGGVLPLAKNIQYF. In DNA, the CDR3 is TGTGCCAGCAGCGTAAACTTGGTCGGGGGGGTACTACCACTAGCCAAAAACATTCAGTACTTC.

This clonotype was recorded at least ten times. The CDR3 DNA follows: TGTGCCAGCAGTGAGGGGACAGGGAATCAGCCCCAGCATTTT. Encoded protein: CASSEGTGNQPQHF. J is TRBJ1-5 and V is TRBV25-1; TRBD1 agrees at 9 bases. The germline V gene encodes CDR1 MGHDK and CDR2 SYGVNS. The CDR3 has 14 amino acids. Germline trimming cut 3 bases from V and 4 bases from J; bases unmatched to any gene: 1.